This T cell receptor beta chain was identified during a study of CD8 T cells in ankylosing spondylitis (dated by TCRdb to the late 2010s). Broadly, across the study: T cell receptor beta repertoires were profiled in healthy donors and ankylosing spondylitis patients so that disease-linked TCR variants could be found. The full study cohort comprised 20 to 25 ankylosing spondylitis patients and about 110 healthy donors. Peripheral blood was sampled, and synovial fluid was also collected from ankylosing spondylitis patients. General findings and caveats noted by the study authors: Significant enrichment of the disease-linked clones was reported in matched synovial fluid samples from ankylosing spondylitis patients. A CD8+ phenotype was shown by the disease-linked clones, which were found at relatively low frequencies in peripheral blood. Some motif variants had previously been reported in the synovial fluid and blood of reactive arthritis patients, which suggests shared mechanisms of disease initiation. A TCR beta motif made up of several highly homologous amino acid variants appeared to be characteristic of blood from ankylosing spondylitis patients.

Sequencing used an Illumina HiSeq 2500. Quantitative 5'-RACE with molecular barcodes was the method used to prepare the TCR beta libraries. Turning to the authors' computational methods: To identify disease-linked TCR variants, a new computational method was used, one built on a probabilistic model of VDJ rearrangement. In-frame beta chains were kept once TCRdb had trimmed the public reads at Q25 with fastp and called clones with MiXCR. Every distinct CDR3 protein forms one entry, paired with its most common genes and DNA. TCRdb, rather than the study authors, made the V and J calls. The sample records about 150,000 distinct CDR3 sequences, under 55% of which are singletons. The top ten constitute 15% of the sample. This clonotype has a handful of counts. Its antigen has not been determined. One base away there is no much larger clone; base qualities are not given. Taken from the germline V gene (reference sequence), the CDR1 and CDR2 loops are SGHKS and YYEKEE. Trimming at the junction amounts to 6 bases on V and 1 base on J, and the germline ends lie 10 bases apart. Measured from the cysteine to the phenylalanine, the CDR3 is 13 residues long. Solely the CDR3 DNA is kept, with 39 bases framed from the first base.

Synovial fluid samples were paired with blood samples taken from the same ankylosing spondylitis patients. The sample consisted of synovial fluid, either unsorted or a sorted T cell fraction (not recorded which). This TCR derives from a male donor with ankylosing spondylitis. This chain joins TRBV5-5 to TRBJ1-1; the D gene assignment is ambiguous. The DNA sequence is TGTGCCAGCATTTGGGCTTCGAACACTGAAGCTTTCTTT. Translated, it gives CASIWASNTEAFF. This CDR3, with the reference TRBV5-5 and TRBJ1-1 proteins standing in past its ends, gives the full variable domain DAGVTQSPTHLIKTRGQQVTLRCSPISGHKSVSWYQQVLGQGPQFIFQYYEKEERGRGNFPDRFSARQFPNYSSELNVNALLLGDSALYLCASIWASNTEAFFGQGTRLTVV.